Below are 18 T cell receptor beta chains sequenced from a single sample in a study of T cell responses to AZD1222 COVID-19 vaccine. The table came from immunoSEQ multiplex PCR; TCRdb's copy has only in-frame clones and leaves some out. Of about 120,000 clones listed, 85% to 90% are singletons. Sequenced here: peripheral blood, sampled on day 0 of AZD1222 vaccination. All receptors derive from an adult in good health.

The chain is built from TRBV2 and TRBJ2-7, with 8 bases matching TRBD1. The CDR3 contains 14 residues. The V segment lost 1 base and the J segment 6 bases; nucleotides outside the gene matches: 5. Germline V lookup: CDR1 SNHLY, CDR2 FYNNEI. The CDR3 spells CASSEVGQAGEQYF. CDR3 sequence (DNA): TGTGCCAGCAGTGAAGTGGGACAGGCGGGCGAGCAGTACTTC.

This rearrangement joins TRBV29-1 to TRBJ2-2, with D possibly matching TRBD2 (6 bases). V lost 7 bases, J lost 0 bases, and 15 bases lay in between. The CDR3 totals 15 residues. Germline V gives CDR1 SQVTM, CDR2 ANQGSEA. CDR3 loop: CSATRTSSNTGELFF. CDR3 sequence (DNA): TGCAGCGCCACCCGAACTAGCTCGAACACCGGGGAGCTGTTTTTT.

This rearrangement joins TRBV6-5 to TRBJ1-3, with D possibly being TRBD1 (5 bases). The CDR3 spans 16 residues. Trimming stripped 0 bases from V and 0 bases from J, with 9 bases between. In germline, CDR1 is MNHEY, CDR2 SVGAGI. This CDR3 reads CASSYSMGGSGNTIYF. CDR3 DNA: TGTGCCAGCAGTTACTCGATGGGGGGCTCTGGAAACACCATATATTTT.

This clone was seen once. The chain employs TRBV7-9 and TRBJ2-3; a possible D gene is TRBD1 (6 bases). The germline V gene has CDR1 SEHNR and CDR2 FQNEAQ (reference sequence). Deletions cut 3 bases from V and 6 bases from J, with 16 bases between. The CDR3 spans 15 residues. CDR3 nucleotides: TGTGCCAGCAGCTTTTATACAGGGTTCGGGGATACGCAGTATTTT. Translating it yields CASSFYTGFGDTQYF.

The V gene is TRBV10-1, the J gene TRBJ2-3; D not resolved. V was shortened by 3 bases and J by 0 bases, with 4 bases between the two germline ends. The CDR3 sequence is 13 residues long. Germline V lookup: CDR1 WNHNN, CDR2 SYGVQD (reference sequence). The CDR3 sequence is CASSDPSTDTQYF. Here the CDR3 DNA reads TGCGCCAGCAGTGATCCTAGCACAGATACGCAGTATTTT.

The V call is TRBV7-3, the J call TRBJ1-1, with 9 bases that match TRBD1. V dropped 3 bases and J dropped 6; count of bases not matched to a gene: 8. Looked up from germline, CDR1 is SGHTA and CDR2 is FQGTGA. This CDR3 comprises 15 residues. Here the CDR3 DNA reads TGTGCCAGCAGCTTTGGAGGACAGGGGTTGTCTGAAGCTTTCTTT. It translates to CASSFGGQGLSEAFF.

The V and J genes are TRBV27 and TRBJ1-1, with no clear D. The CDR3 loop spans 14 amino acids. V was pared by 6 bases and J by 1 base, with 12 bases between. The germline V gene encodes CDR1 MNHEY and CDR2 SMNVEV (reference sequence). DNA for the CDR3: TGTGCCAGCAGCTCACCCTTTCGGAACACTGAAGCTTTCTTT. Residues: CASSSPFRNTEAFF.

This rearrangement joins TRBV5-4 to TRBJ1-4; TRBD1 agrees at 9 bases. The length of the CDR3 is 15 residues. The germline V gene encodes CDR1 SGHNT and CDR2 YYREEE (reference sequence). After removal of 3 bases from V and 8 bases from J, the junction contained 8 bases not matched to a gene. The CDR3 coding sequence is TGTGCCAGCAGCTCCCCGGGAACAGGGGGCGAAAAACTGTTTTTT. As protein: CASSSPGTGGEKLFF.

In its sample, this clone was seen once. The V call is TRBV19, the J call TRBJ1-5; D possibly corresponds to TRBD1 (5 bases). The CDR3 is made up of 15 amino acids. CDR1 LNHDA and CDR2 SQIVND come from the germline V gene (reference sequence). The germline V and J ends were trimmed by 5 bases and 3 bases, with 14 bases remaining between them. CDR3 bases: TGTGCCAGTAGTTTGATCGGGGCAGACAATCAGCCCCAGCATTTT. It specifies CASSLIGADNQPQHF.

As DNA, the CDR3 is TGTGCCAGCACTTTCAATCCAGGGGGGGATCAGCCCCAGCATTTT. This encodes CASTFNPGGDQPQHF. The genes are TRBV2 and TRBJ1-5, with 7 positions matching TRBD1. V lost 7 bases, J lost 5 bases, and 11 bases stayed unmatched. This CDR3 comprises 15 residues. Germline V gives CDR1 SNHLY, CDR2 FYNNEI.

This chain links TRBV2 with TRBJ2-7; D perhaps matches TRBD1 (6 bases). The V gene's germline CDR1 is SNHLY and CDR2 FYNNEI. V was shortened by 8 bases and J by 4 bases, with 18 bases between the two germline ends. The CDR3 loop spans 14 amino acids. The CDR3 here is CASSSNRDNYEQYF. CDR3 DNA sequence: TGTGCCAGCTCTTCCAACCGGGACAATTACGAGCAGTACTTC.

This clone came up a few times. V gene TRBV28 combines with J gene TRBJ2-7, with D perhaps matching TRBD2 (6 bases). Trimming stripped 7 bases from V and 0 bases from J, with 16 bases between. There are 15 residues in the CDR3. In germline, CDR1 is MDHEN, CDR2 SYDVKM. As DNA, the CDR3 is TGTGCCAGCACCCCCCCCGGGGGAAGCTCCTACGAGCAGTACTTC. Its translation: CASTPPGGSSYEQYF.

The chain combines TRBV19 with TRBJ1-2; TRBD1 is a possible D gene (5 bases). V was cut by 3 bases and J by 8 bases, with 13 bases left in between. Germline V gives CDR1 LNHDA, CDR2 SQIVND (reference sequence). This CDR3 has 13 residues. In DNA, the CDR3 is TGTGCCAGTAGTATCCCGGGGACGCGCGGCTACACCTTC. Its translation: CASSIPGTRGYTF.

The J gene is TRBJ1-1, the V gene TRBV11-3; D remains unclear. Trimming pared 5 bases from V and 7 bases from J, leaving 11 bases between. CDR1 is SGHNT and CDR2 is YENEEA in the germline V gene. The CDR3 extends over 12 amino acids. The CDR3 DNA follows: TGTGCCAGCAGCCCGGGCGGGGATGAAGCTTTCTTT. This translates into CASSPGGDEAFF.

The chain couples TRBV5-4 to TRBJ1-6; possibly TRBD1 for D (6 bases). V shed 2 bases and J shed 8 bases, with 14 bases lying between them. Germline CDR1 and CDR2: SGHNT and YYREEE (reference sequence). The CDR3 covers 15 residues. The CDR3 loop reads CASSFPGPGDSPLHF. Written as DNA, the CDR3 is TGTGCCAGCAGCTTCCCGGGGCCAGGGGATTCACCCCTCCACTTT.

The gene calls are TRBV27 and TRBJ2-1; perhaps TRBD1 as D (5 bases). The CDR3 sequence is 15 residues long. Trimming stripped 5 bases from V and 4 bases from J, with 15 bases between. Germline V CDR1 and CDR2: MNHEY, SMNVEV (reference sequence). CDR3 nucleotides: TGTGCCAGCAGTCCTACCCCAGGACAATACAATGAGCAGTTCTTC. It specifies CASSPTPGQYNEQFF.

This clone was seen once. This chain links TRBV18 with TRBJ1-2; unclear D gene. CDR1 and CDR2 (germline): KGHSH, LQKENI. The germline V and J ends were trimmed by 3 bases and 4 bases, with 12 bases remaining between them. This CDR3 has 14 residues. CDR3 in DNA: TGTGCCAGCTCACCCGAGGAAGGGATCTATGGCTACACCTTC. Translated, it gives CASSPEEGIYGYTF.

The chain has TRBV5-4 and TRBJ1-3; D is perhaps TRBD1 (5 bases). The germline V and J ends were trimmed by 4 bases and 0 bases, with 11 bases remaining between them. There are 15 residues in the CDR3. From germline, CDR1 is SGHNT and CDR2 YYREEE (reference sequence). CDR3 in amino acids: CASSKDSTSGNTIYF. In nucleotides, the CDR3 is TGTGCCAGCAGCAAAGACAGCACCTCTGGAAACACCATATATTTT.